Listed here are 16 T cell receptor beta chains from one sample, sequenced in a study of cytomegalovirus exposure and HLA in healthy donors. Assay: immunoSEQ multiplex PCR; the TCRdb copy retains only in-frame clones and omits some. The sample yields some 110,000 clones, roughly 83% seen once. The sample was PBMCs. The receptor source for this set is a man younger than 35 in good health and CMV-seronegative.

V and J are TRBV29-1 and TRBJ1-1, with TRBD1 identical over 7 bases. Looked up from germline, CDR1 is SQVTM and CDR2 is ANQGSEA. V lost 0 bases to trimming and J lost 5 bases; unmatched junction nucleotides: 9. This CDR3 has 15 residues. In nucleotides, the CDR3 is TGCAGCGTTGAAGATCCGGAGGGGGCGCGGACTGAAGCTTTCTTT. This encodes CSVEDPEGARTEAFF.

This sequence joins TRBV5-1 and TRBJ2-5, with TRBD2 matching 8 bases. The V segment lost 4 bases and the J segment 0 bases; nucleotides outside the gene matches: 2. Germline V gene data show CDR1 as SGHRS and CDR2 as YFSETQ. This CDR3 region has 14 residues. This CDR3 reads CASSPGGYQETQYF. As DNA, the CDR3 is TGCGCCAGCAGCCCGGGGGGGTACCAAGAGACCCAGTACTTC.

The rearrangement joins TRBV6-1 to TRBJ1-1; D gene ambiguous. The V gene lost 2 bases and the J gene lost 2 bases, with 9 bases spanning the gap. Germline V CDR1 and CDR2: MNHNS, SASEGT. The CDR3 spans 14 residues. The CDR3 DNA is TGTGCCAGCAGTGAACCGGGTATTAACACTGAAGCTTTCTTT. Translating gives CASSEPGINTEAFF.

This clone was recorded once. The rearrangement joins TRBV6-5 to TRBJ1-1; D remains unclear. V dropped 2 bases and J dropped 3 bases, with 10 bases sitting between them. Germline V lookup: CDR1 MNHEY, CDR2 SVGAGI. This CDR3 spans 14 amino acids. CDR3 in DNA: TGTGCCAGCAGTTACCGCGGGGAGGACACTGAAGCTTTCTTT. Translating it yields CASSYRGEDTEAFF.

The chain couples TRBV2 to TRBJ2-7; the D gene is possibly TRBD1 (5 bases). V lost 3 bases and J 7 bases, leaving 13 bases between the germline ends. This CDR3 spans 13 amino acids. CDR1 SNHLY and CDR2 FYNNEI come from the germline V gene. CDR3 coding DNA: TGTGCCAGCAGTGAGCTCAGGGTAGGGGAGCAGTACTTC. Translation gives CASSELRVGEQYF.

Here the CDR3 reads CASSYSRTGYGYTF. CDR3 bases: TGTGCCAGCAGTTACTCTCGGACAGGGTACGGCTACACCTTC. The chain carries TRBV6-5 and TRBJ1-2; 8 bases agree with TRBD1. This CDR3 region has 14 residues. Trimming at V came to 0 bases and at J to 8 bases, leaving 5 bases not matched to a gene. Germline CDR1 reads MNHEY; CDR2 reads SVGAGI.

V gene TRBV14 combines with J gene TRBJ1-2, with TRBD1 matching 10 bases. J was trimmed by 2 bases and V by 0 bases; bases with no gene match: 6. The CDR3 has 17 amino acids. Germline-derived CDR1 and CDR2 are SGHDN and FVKESK. CDR3 region: CASSQDLTGQGNYGYTF. In DNA form, the CDR3 reads TGTGCCAGCAGCCAAGATCTTACGGGACAGGGGAACTATGGCTACACCTTC.

V usage is TRBV19 and J usage is TRBJ2-2; D is uncertain. The V gene lost 8 bases and the J gene lost 2 bases, with 6 bases spanning the gap. The CDR3 has 12 residues. The germline CDR1 and CDR2 sequences are LNHDA and SQIVND (reference sequence). The CDR3 loop reads CASDRNTGELFF. The DNA for the CDR3 is TGTGCCAGTGATAGAAACACCGGGGAGCTGTTTTTT.

The rearrangement uses TRBV6-5 and TRBJ2-3; D is possibly TRBD2 (5 bases). There are 14 residues in the CDR3. Per the germline V gene, CDR1 is MNHEY and CDR2 is SVGAGI. V lost 10 bases and J 0 bases, leaving 14 bases between the germline ends. In DNA form, the CDR3 reads TGTGCCAAGTGGGCCGGGGAGAGCACAGATACGCAGTATTTT. Its protein product is CAKWAGESTDTQYF.

The CDR3 DNA follows: TGTGCCAGCAGCTCCGGGTCCCGGACTTACAATGAGCAGTTCTTC. Its translation: CASSSGSRTYNEQFF. The V call is TRBV5-4, the J call TRBJ2-1, with a possible D match to TRBD2 (5 bases). Germline loops: CDR1 SGHNT, CDR2 YYREEE (reference sequence). This CDR3 has 15 residues. The V and J ends lost 3 bases and 4 bases respectively, with 14 bases between them.

Here the CDR3 DNA reads TGTGCCAGCAGCCCCGACCTTAGCGGGAGCCACGATGAGCAGTTCTTC. Its translation: CASSPDLSGSHDEQFF. The chain carries TRBV7-7 and TRBJ2-1, with TRBD2 matching 9 bases. There are 16 residues in the CDR3. With 5 bases clipped from V and 8 bases from J, the junction kept 13 bases outside the gene matches. Germline V gene sequence: CDR1 SSHAT, CDR2 FNYEAQ (reference sequence). Full variable domain (rest looked up from reference TRBV7-7 and TRBJ2-1): GAGVSQSPRYKVTKRGQDVTLRCDPISSHATLYWYQQALGQGPEFLTYFNYEAQPDKSGLPSDRFSAERPEGSISTLTIQRTEQRDSAMYRCASSPDLSGSHDEQFFGPGTRLTVL.

V usage is TRBV30 and J usage is TRBJ1-1, with unresolved D. The length of the CDR3 is 14 residues. The V end lost 3 bases, the J end lost 4 bases, and 15 bases lay between the germline ends. CDR1 is GTSNPN and CDR2 is SVGIG in the germline V gene (reference sequence). DNA of the CDR3: TGTGCCTGGAGCGGGTTCGTGTTAGTCACTGAAGCTTTCTTT. Protein sequence: CAWSGFVLVTEAFF.

This clone was recorded a few times. This rearrangement joins TRBV2 to TRBJ1-2; D perhaps matches TRBD1 (5 bases). This CDR3 has 13 amino acids. The V gene lost 6 bases and the J gene lost 5 bases, with 13 bases spanning the gap. Germline lookup yields CDR1 SNHLY and CDR2 FYNNEI. The CDR3 protein is CASSDQGNYGYTF. The CDR3 DNA sequence: TGTGCCAGCAGCGATCAGGGTAATTATGGCTACACCTTC.

The rearrangement uses TRBV14 and TRBJ1-1, with D possibly matching TRBD1 (5 bases). V was pared by 5 bases and J by 11 bases, with 12 bases between. CDR1 is SGHDN, CDR2 FVKESK, per germline. The CDR3 loop spans 11 amino acids. CDR3 protein: CASSARGSAFF. CDR3 in DNA: TGTGCCAGCAGCGCCCGGGGGAGTGCTTTCTTT.

This rearrangement joins TRBV7-8 to TRBJ2-7; D may be TRBD2 (5 bases). Germline CDR1 and CDR2: SGHVS and FQNEAQ. There are 15 residues in the CDR3. V was shortened by 3 bases and J by 2 bases, with 14 bases between the two germline ends. CDR3 sequence: CASSLGLSSAYEQYF. The CDR3 region has the DNA TGTGCCAGCAGCTTGGGGTTGAGTAGCGCCTACGAGCAGTACTTC.

This clone was counted between two and nine times. The rearrangement uses TRBV30 and TRBJ2-7; 11 bases fit TRBD2. CDR3 length: 16 residues. Losses at the gene ends were 0 bases for V and 0 bases for J; bases not matched to a gene: 4. CDR1 and CDR2 from the germline V gene are GTSNPN and SVGIG (reference sequence). CDR3 amino acids: CAWSVGLAERSYEQYF. CDR3 coding DNA: TGTGCCTGGAGTGTGGGACTAGCGGAACGCTCCTACGAGCAGTACTTC.